This T cell receptor beta chain came from a study of blood T cell repertoires in COVID-19 (dated by TCRdb to 2018 to 2020). About the study as a whole: Samples from collaborators originated in the United States, Italy and Spain and spanned both the acute and convalescent phases of COVID-19. The prospective study material was composed of cDNA or gDNA derived from T cells, B-cell-depleted T cells, or PBMCs. The dataset comprised deeply sampled blood TCRbeta repertoires from subjects exposed to, actively infected with, or recovered from COVID-19. A freely available public database, intended as a resource for researchers studying the immune response to SARS-CoV-2, is where the repertoires were released. The samples were drawn from the first 160 participants of the ongoing ImmuneRACE study and from over 950 subjects provided by 6 global collaborators. Nearly every sample came with metadata listing a de-identified subject ID, COVID-19 status, age in years and sex. HLA class I and class II types, where available, came from metadata supplied by the sample provider rather than from assay-based typing.

Including the terminal cysteine and phenylalanine, the CDR3 comprises 12 residues. The CDR3 DNA has 36 bases and is translated from base 1. The germline ends are 8 bases apart after V is trimmed by 2 bases and J by 6 bases. This clone was seen a single time. Its antigen is not yet known. Qualities for individual bases were not recorded, and no much larger clone is one base off. What the work shows at the level of the full study, not this receptor alone: Clinical and demographic metadata were provided uncurated, with the amount varying by source and participant.

The immunoSEQ Assay, a bias-controlled multiplex PCR, was used to amplify TCRbeta CDR3 regions from genomic DNA. Per the original workflow: The number of nucleated cells in each sample was estimated by amplification of reference gene primers within the assay. To quantify the absolute abundance of each unique TCRbeta CDR3 rearrangement, sequence reads were collapsed and filtered. For each sample, productive Simpson clonality was calculated as the square root of Simpson's diversity index across productive rearrangements. The clones in this table, taken by TCRdb from immuneACCESS, are in-frame only. Not every clone is retained; where verified, under half of the shortfall comes from an unresolved V gene, and the cause of the rest is unknown. That table supplies the V and J calls and clone size; D and trimming were determined from the DNA. Present in this sample are some 250,000 clones, 85% to 90% of which were seen just once. The top ten constitute more than 6.5% of the sample.

Collaborating institutions collected whole blood in K2EDTA tubes following their own protocols. For TCRbeta analysis, collaborators shipped samples in one of three forms: frozen whole blood, isolated PBMCs, or DNA extracted from either of those sample types. The rearrangement combines TRBV12-3 or TRBV12-4 with TRBJ2-7, with TRBD1 as a weak D call on 5 bases. The sequence derives from a woman between 65 and 79 years old with active or convalescent COVID-19. Sequencing was performed on peripheral blood. The CDR3 protein sequence reads: CASSLTRAEQYF. In nucleotide form, the sequence is TGTGCCAGCAGTTTAACCAGGGCCGAGCAGTACTTC.